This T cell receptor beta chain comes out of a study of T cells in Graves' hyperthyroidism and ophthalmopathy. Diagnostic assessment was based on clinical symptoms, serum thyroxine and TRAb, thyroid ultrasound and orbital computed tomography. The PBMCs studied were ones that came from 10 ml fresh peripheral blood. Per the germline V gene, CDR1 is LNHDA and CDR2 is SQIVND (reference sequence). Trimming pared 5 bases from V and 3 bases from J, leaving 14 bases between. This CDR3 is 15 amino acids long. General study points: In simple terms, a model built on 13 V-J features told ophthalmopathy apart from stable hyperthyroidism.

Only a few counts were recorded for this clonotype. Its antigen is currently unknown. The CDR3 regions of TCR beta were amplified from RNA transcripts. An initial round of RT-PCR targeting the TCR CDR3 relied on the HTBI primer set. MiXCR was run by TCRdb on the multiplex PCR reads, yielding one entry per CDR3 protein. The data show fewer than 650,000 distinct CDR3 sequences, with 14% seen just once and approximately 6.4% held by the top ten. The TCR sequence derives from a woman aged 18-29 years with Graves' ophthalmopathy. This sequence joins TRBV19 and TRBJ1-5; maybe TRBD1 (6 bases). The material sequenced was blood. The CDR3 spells CASSYRTAYNQPQHF. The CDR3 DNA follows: TGTGCCAGTAGTTACCGGACAGCCTACAATCAGCCCCAGCATTTT. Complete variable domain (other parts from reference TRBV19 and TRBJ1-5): DGGITQSPKYLFRKEGQNVTLSCEQNLNHDAMYWYRQDPGQGLRLIYYSQIVNDFQKGDIAEGYSVSREKKESFPLTVTSAQKNPTAFYLCASSYRTAYNQPQHFGDGTRLSIL.